Given below is one T cell receptor beta chain in context. TCRdb re-derived calls from the 5' RACE reads in MiXCR, one entry per CDR3 protein. The repertoire includes 300,000 to 400,000 distinct CDR3 sequences, roughly an eighth of them detected once, and 3.2% sits in the top ten. The germline gives CDR1 MNHNY, CDR2 SVGAGI (reference sequence). This CDR3 spans 16 amino acids. Losses at the gene ends were 5 bases for V and 1 base for J; bases not matched to a gene: 7. The data belong to a study of T cells after yellow fever vaccination. The chain combines TRBV6-6 with TRBJ1-1, with 10 bases matching TRBD1. Here the sequenced sample was CD4+ T cells sorted from PBMCs, taken 15 days after the yellow fever booster vaccination. The TCR originated in a man aged 18-30 years who received the YFV17D yellow fever vaccine. The CDR3 nucleotides read TGTGCCAGCAGTCTCAGGACAGGGGGGGGGAACACTGAAGCTTTCTTT. Translated, it gives CASSLRTGGGNTEAFF.